The following is a T cell receptor beta chain sequence with its context. The sequenced patients had an expansion of CD8+CD57+ cells seen by flow cytometry. The entry originates in a study of CD8+CD57+ T cells in acquired aplastic anemia. Profiles of TCR beta VDJ and CDR3 were generated from a genomic DNA template. Each CDR3 protein gets one entry after TCRdb re-called the reads with MiXCR. In the table there are about 160,000 distinct CDR3 sequences, 45% to 50% of which are singletons. Material for sequencing was sorted CD4+, CD8+, or CD8+CD57+ T cells (not recorded which) from PBMCs. This sequence was found in a human donor with aplastic anemia.

CDR3 sequence (DNA): TGTGCCAGCAGCTTAGAGGGGGGGCGAAACTATGGCTACACCTTC. It is translated as CASSLEGGRNYGYTF. This chain links TRBV11-2 with TRBJ1-2; weak D call: TRBD1 (6 bases). The CDR3 consists of 15 residues. Deletions cut 0 bases from V and 2 bases from J, with 10 bases between. The germline V gene encodes CDR1 SGHAT and CDR2 FQNNGV.